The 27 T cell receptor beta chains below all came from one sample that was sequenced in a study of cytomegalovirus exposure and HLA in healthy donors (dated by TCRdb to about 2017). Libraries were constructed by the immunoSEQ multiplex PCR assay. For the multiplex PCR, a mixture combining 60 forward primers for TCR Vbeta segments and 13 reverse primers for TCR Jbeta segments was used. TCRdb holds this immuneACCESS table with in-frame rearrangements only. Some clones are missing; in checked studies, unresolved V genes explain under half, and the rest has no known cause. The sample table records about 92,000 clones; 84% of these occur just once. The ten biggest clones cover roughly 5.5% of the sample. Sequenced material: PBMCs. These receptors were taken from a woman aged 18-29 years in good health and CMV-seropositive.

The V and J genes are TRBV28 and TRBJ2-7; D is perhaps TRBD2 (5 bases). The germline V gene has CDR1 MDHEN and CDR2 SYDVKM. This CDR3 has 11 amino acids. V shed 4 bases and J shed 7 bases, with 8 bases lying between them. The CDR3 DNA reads TGTGCCAGCAGTTCCGGGGTGGAGCAGTACTTC. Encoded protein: CASSSGVEQYF.

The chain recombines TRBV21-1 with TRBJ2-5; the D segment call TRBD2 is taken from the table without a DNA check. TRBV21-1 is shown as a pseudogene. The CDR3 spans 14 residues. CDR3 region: CASSKGTSEETQYF. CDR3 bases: TGTGCCAGCAGCAAAGGGACTAGCGAAGAGACCCAGTACTTC.

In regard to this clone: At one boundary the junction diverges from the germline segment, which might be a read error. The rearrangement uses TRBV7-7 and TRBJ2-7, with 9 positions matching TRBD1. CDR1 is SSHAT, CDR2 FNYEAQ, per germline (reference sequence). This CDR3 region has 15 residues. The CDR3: CASSPTDRGSYEQYF. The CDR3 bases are TGTGCTAGCAGCCCCACGGACAGGGGATCCTACGAGCAGTACTTC.

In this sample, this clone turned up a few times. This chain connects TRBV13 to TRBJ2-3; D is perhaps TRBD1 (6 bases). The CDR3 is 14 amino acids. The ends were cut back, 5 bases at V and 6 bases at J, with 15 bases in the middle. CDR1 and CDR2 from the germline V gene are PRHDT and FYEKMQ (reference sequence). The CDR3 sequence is CASSGQGLRDTQYF. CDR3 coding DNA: TGTGCCAGCAGCGGCCAGGGGTTACGGGATACGCAGTATTTT.

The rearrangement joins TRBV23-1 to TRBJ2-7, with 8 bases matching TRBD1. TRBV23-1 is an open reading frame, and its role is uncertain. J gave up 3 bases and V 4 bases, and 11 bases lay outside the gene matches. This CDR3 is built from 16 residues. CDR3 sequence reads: CASSPTDRGTNYEQYF. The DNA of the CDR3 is TGCGCCAGCAGTCCGACAGACAGGGGAACAAACTACGAGCAGTACTTC.

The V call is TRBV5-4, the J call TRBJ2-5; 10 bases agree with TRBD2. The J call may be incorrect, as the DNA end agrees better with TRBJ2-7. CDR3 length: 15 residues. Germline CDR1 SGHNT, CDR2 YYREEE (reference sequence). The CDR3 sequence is CASSLGPSGGYEQYF. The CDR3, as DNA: TGTGCCAGCAGCTTGGGACCTAGCGGGGGTTACGAGCAGTACTTC.

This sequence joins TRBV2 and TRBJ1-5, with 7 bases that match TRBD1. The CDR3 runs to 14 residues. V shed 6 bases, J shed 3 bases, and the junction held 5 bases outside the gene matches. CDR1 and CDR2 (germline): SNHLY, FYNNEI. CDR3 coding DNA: TGTGCCAGCAGAGGGGACAGCATCAATCAGCCCCAGCATTTT. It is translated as CASRGDSINQPQHF.

The chain's CDR3 is CASRKTVNYGYTF. CDR3 nucleotide sequence: TGTGCCAGCAGGAAGACAGTTAACTATGGCTACACCTTC. The chain joins TRBV27 to TRBJ1-2; D perhaps matches TRBD1 (5 bases). The V and J ends lost 6 bases and 1 base respectively, with 9 bases between them. Germline lookup yields CDR1 MNHEY and CDR2 SMNVEV (reference sequence). The CDR3 is 13 residues long.

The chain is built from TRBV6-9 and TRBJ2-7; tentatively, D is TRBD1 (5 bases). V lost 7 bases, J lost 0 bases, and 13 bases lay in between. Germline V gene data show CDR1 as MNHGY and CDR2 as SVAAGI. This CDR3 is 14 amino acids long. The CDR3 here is CASTLQAHSYEQYF. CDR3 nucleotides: TGTGCCAGCACGCTACAGGCTCACTCCTACGAGCAGTACTTC.

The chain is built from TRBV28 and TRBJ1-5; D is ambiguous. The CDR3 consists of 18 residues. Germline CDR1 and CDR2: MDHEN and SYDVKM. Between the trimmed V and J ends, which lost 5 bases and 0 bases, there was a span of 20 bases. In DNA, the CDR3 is TGTGCCAGCAGTCGGAGACTAGCCACGACTAATAGCAATCAGCCCCAGCATTTT. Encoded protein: CASSRRLATTNSNQPQHF.

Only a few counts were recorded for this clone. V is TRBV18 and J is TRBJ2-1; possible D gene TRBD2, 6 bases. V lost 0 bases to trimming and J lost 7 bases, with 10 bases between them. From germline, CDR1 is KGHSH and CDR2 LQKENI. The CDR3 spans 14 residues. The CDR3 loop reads CASSPPPEGNEQFF. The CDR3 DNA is TGTGCCAGCTCACCACCACCGGAGGGGAATGAGCAGTTCTTC.

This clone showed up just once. The CDR3 DNA is TGTGCCAGCAGCCGAACCGGAGGAAGCAATCAGCCCCAGCATTTT. It yields the protein CASSRTGGSNQPQHF. V and J are TRBV6-5 and TRBJ1-5; D unclear. V was pared by 6 bases and J by 1 base, with 13 bases between. The germline V gene encodes CDR1 MNHEY and CDR2 SVGAGI. CDR3 length: 15 residues.

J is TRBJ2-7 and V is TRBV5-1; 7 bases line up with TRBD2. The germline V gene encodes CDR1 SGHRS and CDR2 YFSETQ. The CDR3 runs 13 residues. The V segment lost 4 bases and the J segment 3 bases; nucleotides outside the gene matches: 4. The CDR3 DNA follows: TGCGCCAGCAGCCTGACTAGCTTCTACGAGCAGTACTTC. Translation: CASSLTSFYEQYF.

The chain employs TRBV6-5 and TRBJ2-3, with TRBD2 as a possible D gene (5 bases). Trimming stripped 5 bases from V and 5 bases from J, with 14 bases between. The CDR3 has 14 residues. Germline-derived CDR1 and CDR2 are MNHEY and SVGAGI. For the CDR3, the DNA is TGTGCCAGCAGTACCCCGCTAGCCAGAGATACGCAGTATTTT. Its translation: CASSTPLARDTQYF.

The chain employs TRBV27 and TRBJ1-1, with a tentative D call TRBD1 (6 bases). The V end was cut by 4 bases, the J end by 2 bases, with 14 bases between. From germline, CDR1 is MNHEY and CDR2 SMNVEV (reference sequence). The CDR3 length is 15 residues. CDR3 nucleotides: TGTGCCAGCAGTTCGGCAGGGGCTTCAAACACTGAAGCTTTCTTT. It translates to CASSSAGASNTEAFF.

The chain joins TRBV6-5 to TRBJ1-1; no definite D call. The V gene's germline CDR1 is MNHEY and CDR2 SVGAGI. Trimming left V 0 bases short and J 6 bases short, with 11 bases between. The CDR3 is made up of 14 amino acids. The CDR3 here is CASSYSPPSSEAFF. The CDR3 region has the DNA TGTGCCAGCAGTTACTCTCCCCCGAGTTCTGAAGCTTTCTTT.

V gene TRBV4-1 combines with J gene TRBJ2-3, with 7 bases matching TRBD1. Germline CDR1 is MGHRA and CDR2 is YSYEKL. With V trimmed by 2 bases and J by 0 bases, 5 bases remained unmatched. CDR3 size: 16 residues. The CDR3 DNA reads TGCGCCAGCAGCCAAAACCCGGGACAGAGCACAGATACGCAGTATTTT. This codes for CASSQNPGQSTDTQYF.

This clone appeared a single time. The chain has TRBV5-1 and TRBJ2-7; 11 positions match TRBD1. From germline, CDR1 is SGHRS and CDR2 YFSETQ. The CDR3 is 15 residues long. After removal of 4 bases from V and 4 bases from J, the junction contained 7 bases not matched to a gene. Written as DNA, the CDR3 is TGCGCCAGCAGCATAGCCGGGACAGGGGGTTACGAGCAGTACTTC. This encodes CASSIAGTGGYEQYF.

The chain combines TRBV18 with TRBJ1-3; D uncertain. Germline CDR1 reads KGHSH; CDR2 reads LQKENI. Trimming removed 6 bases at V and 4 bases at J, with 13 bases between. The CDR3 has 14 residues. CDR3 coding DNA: TGTGCCAGCTCGGCCGGGGAAAGCGGAAACACCATATATTTT. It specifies CASSAGESGNTIYF.

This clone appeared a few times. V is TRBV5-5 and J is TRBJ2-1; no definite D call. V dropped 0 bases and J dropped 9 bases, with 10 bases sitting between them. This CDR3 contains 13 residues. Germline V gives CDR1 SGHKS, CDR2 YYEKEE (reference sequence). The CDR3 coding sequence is TGTGCCAGCAGCTTGGGGTCGGGTACTGAGCAGTTCTTC. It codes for CASSLGSGTEQFF.

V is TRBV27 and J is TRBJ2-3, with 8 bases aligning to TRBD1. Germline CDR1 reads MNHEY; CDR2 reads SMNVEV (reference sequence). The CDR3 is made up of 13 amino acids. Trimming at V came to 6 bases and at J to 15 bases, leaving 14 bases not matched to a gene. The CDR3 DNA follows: TGTGCCAGCAGCCCAAACCGGGACAGGTGTGACTATTTT. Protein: CASSPNRDRCDYF.

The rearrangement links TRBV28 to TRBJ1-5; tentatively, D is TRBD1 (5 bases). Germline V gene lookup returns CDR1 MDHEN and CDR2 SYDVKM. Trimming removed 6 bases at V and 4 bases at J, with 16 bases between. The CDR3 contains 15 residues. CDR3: CASSFETARNQPQHF. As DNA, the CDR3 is TGTGCCAGCAGCTTCGAGACAGCAAGAAATCAGCCCCAGCATTTT.

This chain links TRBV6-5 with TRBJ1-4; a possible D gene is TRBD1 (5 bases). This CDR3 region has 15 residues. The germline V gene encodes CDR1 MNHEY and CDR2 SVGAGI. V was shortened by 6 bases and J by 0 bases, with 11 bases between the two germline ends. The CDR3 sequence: CASSQDRATNEKLFF. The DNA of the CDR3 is TGTGCCAGCAGCCAAGACAGAGCAACTAATGAAAAACTGTTTTTT.

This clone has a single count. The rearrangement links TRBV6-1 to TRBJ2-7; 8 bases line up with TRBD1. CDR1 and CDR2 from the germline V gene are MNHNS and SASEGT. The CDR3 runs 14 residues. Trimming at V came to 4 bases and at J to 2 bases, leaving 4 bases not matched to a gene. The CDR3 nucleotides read TGTGCCAGCAGTGCACGACAGGGGACCTACGAGCAGTACTTC. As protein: CASSARQGTYEQYF.

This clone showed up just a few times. Written as DNA, the CDR3 is TGCGCCAGCAGCCAAGATCCGTACGGGGGAAATCAGCCCCAGCATTTT. This codes for CASSQDPYGGNQPQHF. This chain links TRBV4-1 with TRBJ1-5; D is possibly TRBD1 (5 bases). The CDR3 is 16 residues long. V was clipped by 0 bases and J by 4 bases, with 13 bases between them. Germline-derived CDR1 and CDR2 are MGHRA and YSYEKL.

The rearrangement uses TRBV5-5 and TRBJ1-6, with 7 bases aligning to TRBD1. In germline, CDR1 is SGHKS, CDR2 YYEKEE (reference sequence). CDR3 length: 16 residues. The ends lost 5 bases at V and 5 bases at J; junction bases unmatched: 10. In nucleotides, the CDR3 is TGTGCCAGCAGGGCCCCCCGTGGACAGGATAATTCACCCCTCCACTTT. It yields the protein CASRAPRGQDNSPLHF. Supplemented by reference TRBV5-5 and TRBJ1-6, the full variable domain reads DAGVTQSPTHLIKTRGQQVTLRCSPISGHKSVSWYQQVLGQGPQFIFQYYEKEERGRGNFPDRFSARQFPNYSSELNVNALLLGDSALYLCASRAPRGQDNSPLHFGNGTRLTVT.

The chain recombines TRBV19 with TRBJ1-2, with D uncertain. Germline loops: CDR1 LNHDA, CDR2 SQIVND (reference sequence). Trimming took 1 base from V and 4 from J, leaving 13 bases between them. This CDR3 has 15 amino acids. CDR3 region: CASSIGPQGVYGYTF. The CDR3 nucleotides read TGTGCCAGTAGTATAGGACCCCAAGGAGTCTATGGCTACACCTTC.